This T cell receptor beta chain was profiled in a study of naive and memory T cell subsets. An equimolar mix of two oligonucleotides served as the beta constant-region primer for TRBC1 and TRBC2. Ligated cDNA was amplified by four rounds of PCR with nested alpha and beta constant-region primers and SP2. In TCRdb, the UMI-ligation and nested PCR reads were re-called with MiXCR into one record per CDR3 protein. The data contain tens of thousands of distinct CDR3 sequences, approximately 10% of them singletons. General study points: Especially in CD8 cells, naive repertoires contained a few larger clonotypes, possibly CD45RA-re-expressing memory cells.

As for this clonotype: Its antigen remains unidentified.

Cells stained for CD3, CD4, CD8, CD45RA, CD27 and viability were sorted into four CD45RA/CD27 subsets. CDR1 is MDHEN, CDR2 SYDVKM, per germline. V shed 6 bases, J shed 2 bases, and the junction held 0 bases outside the gene matches. The CDR3 consists of 12 residues. The chain is built from TRBV28 and TRBJ2-7; TRBD1 matches 8 bases. Sample: naive CD4+ T cells from blood. The TCR was taken from a human donor in good health. The CDR3 DNA sequence: TGTGCCAGCAGGGACAGGGCCTACGAGCAGTACTTC. It yields the protein CASRDRAYEQYF.